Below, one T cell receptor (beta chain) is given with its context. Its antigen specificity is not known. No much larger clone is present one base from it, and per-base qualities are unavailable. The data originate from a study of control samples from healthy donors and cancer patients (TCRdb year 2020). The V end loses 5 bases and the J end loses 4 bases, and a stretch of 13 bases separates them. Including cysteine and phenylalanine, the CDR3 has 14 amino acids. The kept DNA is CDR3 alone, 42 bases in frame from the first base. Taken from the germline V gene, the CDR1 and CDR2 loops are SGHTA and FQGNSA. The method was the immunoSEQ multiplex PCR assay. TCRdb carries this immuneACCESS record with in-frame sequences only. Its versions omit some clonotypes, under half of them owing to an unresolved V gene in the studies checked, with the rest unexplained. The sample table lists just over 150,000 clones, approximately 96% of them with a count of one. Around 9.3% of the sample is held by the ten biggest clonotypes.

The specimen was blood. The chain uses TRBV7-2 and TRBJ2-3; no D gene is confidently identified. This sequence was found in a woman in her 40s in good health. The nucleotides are TGTGCCAGCAGCCTCAAGGCCGGAGCAGATACGCAGTATTTT. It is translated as CASSLKAGADTQYF. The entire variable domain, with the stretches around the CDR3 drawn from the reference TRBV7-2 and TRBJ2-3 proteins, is GAGVSQSPSNKVTEKGKDVELRCDPISGHTALYWYRQSLGQGLEFLIYFQGNSAPDKSGLPSDRFSAERTGGSVSTLTIQRTQQEDSAVYLCASSLKAGADTQYFGPGTRLTVL.